These T cell receptor beta chains were read from a single sample in a study of blood T cell repertoires in COVID-19. Clones were sequenced by immunoSEQ multiplex PCR, and TCRdb holds only the in-frame ones, with some missing. The sample has 200,000 to 250,000 clones; approximately 84% are singletons. Sequenced material: PBMCs or T cells enriched from blood (not recorded which). Source of these receptors: a middle-aged man who had recovered from COVID-19. Each CDR3 is given with its conserved first and last residue.

>TRBJ1-2|TRBV9
CASSVGTAGVYGYTF
>TRBJ1-3|TRBV10-2
CASSEYPSSGNTIYF
>TRBJ2-3|TRBV7-3
CASSLRWSSGDTQYF
>TRBJ2-1|TRBV5-1
CASSLAASDEQFF
>TRBJ2-7|TRBV7-9
CASSLESGPLHEQYF
>TRBJ2-5|TRBV7-2
CATQKTQGVGETQYF
>TRBJ2-3|TRBV7-2
CASSWSGAVGDTQYF
>TRBJ1-1|TRBV15
CATSRDPPRANGEAFF
>TRBJ1-2|TRBV15
CATSRPGQGPGYTF
>TRBJ1-6|TRBV5-5
CASSEPGQANSPLHF
>TRBJ1-1|TRBV2
CASSERGQGANEAFF
>TRBJ1-2|TRBV2
CASSDRGQGSYGYTF
>TRBJ1-6|TRBV28
CASSFYPSNSPLHF
>TRBJ2-1|TRBV7-3
CASSLIGGYYNEQFF
>TRBJ1-4|TRBV19
CASSRTAFTTTNEKLFF
>TRBJ1-2|TRBV2
CASSELGQSYGYTF
>TRBJ1-2|TRBV6-5
CASSPLSVRVYGYTF
>TRBJ2-7|TRBV11-2
CASRGLRQGHSYEQYF
>TRBJ2-7|TRBV7-2
CASSSRTGIYEQYF
>TRBJ2-2|TRBV7-9
CASSYRSGGGGELFF
>TRBJ2-7|TRBV2
CASAPLLYYEQYF
>TRBJ1-2|TRBV9
CASSVSARADYGYTF
>TRBJ1-5|TRBV6-1
CASSVQNSYQPQHF
>TRBJ2-7|TRBV6-5
CASSYLREEYEQYF
>TRBJ1-4|TRBV5-4
CASSWTSGTGNEKLFF
>TRBJ1-4|TRBV27
CASREGWGNEKLFF